These 27 T cell receptor beta chains were all obtained from the same sample, sequenced in a study of T cell changes during pregnancy in multiple sclerosis. Some clones are missing from TCRdb's copy, which holds only in-frame ones; the method was immunoSEQ multiplex PCR. The sample lists more than 35,000 clones, about 90% occurring once. The material was CD4+ T cells from peripheral blood mononuclear cells, obtained in the third trimester of pregnancy. All receptors derive from a female donor with multiple sclerosis, enrolled in a pregnancy study.

The chain uses TRBV5-1 and TRBJ1-4; 9 bases match TRBD1. The CDR3 spans 15 residues. Germline-derived CDR1 and CDR2 are SGHRS and YFSETQ. With V trimmed by 2 bases and J by 5 bases, 4 bases remained unmatched. The CDR3 protein is CASSFSQGANEKLFF. For the CDR3, the DNA is TGCGCCAGCAGCTTTTCACAGGGGGCGAATGAAAAACTGTTTTTT. Together with reference TRBV5-1 and TRBJ1-4, the CDR3 gives the full variable domain: KAGVTQTPRYLIKTRGQQVTLSCSPISGHRSVSWYQQTPGQGLQFLFEYFSETQRNKGNFPGRFSGRQFSNSRSEMNVSTLELGDSALYLCASSFSQGANEKLFFGSGTQLSVL.

In its sample, this clone was seen a few times. The chain uses TRBV7-2 and TRBJ2-3; D is perhaps TRBD2 (6 bases). Germline values: CDR1 SGHTA, CDR2 FQGNSA. The CDR3 sequence is 15 residues long. The V and J ends lost 4 bases and 6 bases respectively, with 17 bases between them. CDR3 region: CASSSPWDSPDTQYF. CDR3 sequence (DNA): TGTGCCAGCAGCTCCCCCTGGGACTCTCCGGATACGCAGTATTTT.

The V gene is TRBV5-6, the J gene TRBJ2-5; D might be TRBD1 (6 bases). This CDR3 has 15 residues. The germline CDR1 and CDR2 sequences are SGHDT and YYEEEE. V was cut by 3 bases and J by 2 bases, with 14 bases left in between. CDR3 residues: CASSSIEGGQETQYF. The CDR3, as DNA: TGTGCCAGCAGCTCAATCGAAGGGGGTCAAGAGACCCAGTACTTC.

This chain links TRBV6-1 with TRBJ1-1; D perhaps matches TRBD1 (5 bases). This CDR3 contains 13 residues. CDR1 MNHNS and CDR2 SASEGT come from the germline V gene. Between the trimmed V and J ends, which lost 6 bases and 0 bases, there was a span of 8 bases. Here the CDR3 reads CASRGGMNTEAFF. The DNA for the CDR3 is TGTGCCAGCAGGGGGGGGATGAACACTGAAGCTTTCTTT.

The chain's CDR3 is CASSQLYRARGYNEQFF. In DNA form, the CDR3 reads TGCGCCAGCAGTCAACTGTACAGGGCCAGGGGATACAATGAGCAGTTCTTC. The chain links TRBV23-1 to TRBJ2-1; possibly TRBD1 for D (6 bases). TRBV23-1 has ORF status, its function being uncertain. The V end lost 2 bases, the J end lost 4 bases, and 18 bases lay between the germline ends. This CDR3 is built from 17 residues.

CDR3 nucleotide sequence: TGTGCCAGCAGCCTACAGGGGATTGTGACTGAAGCTTTCTTT. Its translation is CASSLQGIVTEAFF. J is TRBJ1-1 and V is TRBV7-2; TRBD1 aligns across 7 bases. V lost 5 bases and J lost 5; bases outside the gene matches: 8. In germline, CDR1 is SGHTA, CDR2 FQGNSA. The CDR3 consists of 14 residues. The whole variable domain, remainder taken from reference TRBV7-2 and TRBJ1-1, is GAGVSQSPSNKVTEKGKDVELRCDPISGHTALYWYRQSLGQGLEFLIYFQGNSAPDKSGLPSDRFSAERTGGSVSTLTIQRTQQEDSAVYLCASSLQGIVTEAFFGQGTRLTVV.

This chain joins TRBV11-2 and TRBJ2-7; the match to TRBD2 covers 7 bases. The J segment lost 0 bases and the V segment lost 4 bases, leaving 6 bases of the junction unmatched. Germline V lookup: CDR1 SGHAT, CDR2 FQNNGV. The CDR3 has 15 amino acids. CDR3: CASSSSSGSSYEQYF. The CDR3 nucleotides read TGTGCCAGCAGCTCCTCTAGCGGCAGCTCCTACGAGCAGTACTTC.

The chain employs TRBV10-3 and TRBJ2-3, with 9 bases identical to TRBD1. Germline V gene sequence: CDR1 ENHRY, CDR2 SYGVKD. The CDR3 sequence is 13 residues long. V lost 6 bases and J lost 4; bases outside the gene matches: 2. Written as DNA, the CDR3 is TGTGCCATCAGAGGGACAGGGTCAGATACGCAGTATTTT. This codes for CAIRGTGSDTQYF.

This clone was picked up one time. This CDR3 is CASSFGRGPEAFF. The CDR3 DNA reads as TGTGCCAGCAGTTTTGGCAGGGGCCCTGAAGCTTTCTTT. The chain couples TRBV27 to TRBJ1-1; maybe TRBD1 (6 bases). This CDR3 is built from 13 residues. Trimming cost V 3 bases and J 6 bases, with 11 bases left between them. Per the germline V gene, CDR1 is MNHEY and CDR2 is SMNVEV (reference sequence).

The genes are TRBV2 and TRBJ2-2; 7 bases are a match to TRBD2. Germline V gives CDR1 SNHLY, CDR2 FYNNEI. Unmatched junction bases numbered 5, after V lost 7 bases and J lost 3 bases. This CDR3 has 14 residues. The CDR3 nucleotides are TGTGCCAGCAAGTGGGAGGGCGACACCGGGGAGCTGTTTTTT. This encodes CASKWEGDTGELFF.

The chain combines TRBV19 with TRBJ2-3; TRBD1 is a possible D gene (6 bases). V was cut by 5 bases and J by 3 bases, with 12 bases left in between. Germline loops: CDR1 LNHDA, CDR2 SQIVND (reference sequence). The CDR3 covers 14 residues. For the CDR3, the DNA is TGTGCCAGTAGTGAAAAACAGGGAACAGATACGCAGTATTTT. Its translation: CASSEKQGTDTQYF.

The chain carries TRBV5-1 and TRBJ1-6; TRBD1 agrees at 11 bases. CDR1 is SGHRS and CDR2 is YFSETQ in the germline V gene. Germline trimming cut 2 bases from V and 6 bases from J; bases unmatched to any gene: 4. The CDR3 has 16 residues. The CDR3 spells CASSFSGTGGNSPLHF. In nucleotides, the CDR3 is TGCGCCAGCAGCTTTTCCGGGACAGGGGGTAATTCACCCCTCCACTTT.

This chain joins TRBV28 and TRBJ1-1; 8 bases map to TRBD1. Trimming took 7 bases from V and 4 from J; bases not matched to a gene: 11. The CDR3 loop spans 15 amino acids. Germline-derived CDR1 and CDR2 are MDHEN and SYDVKM. CDR3: CASTPPQGEGTEAFF. CDR3 in DNA: TGTGCCAGCACGCCACCACAGGGGGAGGGCACTGAAGCTTTCTTT.

The sample holds a few counts of this clone. The chain has TRBV5-1 and TRBJ1-1; D is unclear. The CDR3 has 12 residues. The germline gives CDR1 SGHRS, CDR2 YFSETQ. V gave up 1 base and J gave up 4 bases, with 5 bases separating them. The CDR3 reads CASSLSFTEAFF. The CDR3, as DNA: TGCGCCAGCAGCTTGTCCTTCACTGAAGCTTTCTTT.

The chain recombines TRBV6-6 with TRBJ2-7, with 9 nucleotides matching TRBD1. The J segment lost 3 bases and the V segment lost 2 bases, leaving 2 bases of the junction unmatched. The CDR3 is 14 residues long. Per germline, CDR1 MNHNY and CDR2 SVGAGI (reference sequence). CDR3 nucleotide sequence: TGTGCCAGCAGTTACGGGACAGGGATCTACGAGCAGTACTTC. Its protein is CASSYGTGIYEQYF.

The chain uses TRBV6-1 and TRBJ2-7; a weak D match, TRBD1 (5 bases). In germline, CDR1 is MNHNS, CDR2 SASEGT. V was trimmed by 1 base and J by 2 bases, leaving 12 bases between them. This CDR3 contains 15 residues. The DNA of the CDR3 is TGTGCCAGCAGTGAAGTGAGACAGTGGACCTACGAGCAGTACTTC. Translating gives CASSEVRQWTYEQYF.

The chain recombines TRBV5-1 with TRBJ2-3, with TRBD2 matching over 9 bases. The V gene end was trimmed by 2 bases and the J gene end by 3 bases; junction bases not matched to a gene: 7. Germline loops: CDR1 SGHRS, CDR2 YFSETQ. The CDR3 is made up of 16 amino acids. The CDR3 nucleotides are TGCGCCAGCAGCTTAAGAATTAGCGGGAGTACAGATACGCAGTATTTT. It is translated as CASSLRISGSTDTQYF.

The J gene is TRBJ1-2, the V gene TRBV28, with no clear D. V was shortened by 7 bases and J by 6 bases, with 15 bases between the two germline ends. The length of the CDR3 is 13 residues. The germline CDR1 and CDR2 sequences are MDHEN and SYDVKM. The CDR3 here is CASNLPSLDGYTF. As DNA, the CDR3 is TGTGCCAGCAACCTACCATCCTTGGATGGCTACACCTTC.

The J gene is TRBJ1-2, the V gene TRBV7-6, with D perhaps TRBD1 (6 bases). Deletions cut 6 bases from V and 4 bases from J, with 12 bases between. The CDR3 consists of 13 residues. Looked up from germline, CDR1 is SGHVS and CDR2 is FNYEAQ. The CDR3, as DNA: TGTGCCAGCAGTCAACAGGGCGGCTATGGCTACACCTTC. Translation gives CASSQQGGYGYTF.

The chain employs TRBV7-3 and TRBJ1-1, with TRBD1 matching 10 bases. After removal of 10 bases from V and 4 bases from J, the junction contained 3 bases not matched to a gene. Germline-derived CDR1 and CDR2 are SGHTA and FQGTGA. The CDR3 is 12 residues long. CDR3 nucleotide sequence: TGTGCCACCCGGGACAGGGGCACTGAAGCTTTCTTT. This gives the protein CATRDRGTEAFF.

The CDR3 nucleotides read TGCGCCAGCAGCTATACAGGGGAAGAGACCCAGTACTTC. It encodes CASSYTGEETQYF. The chain combines TRBV5-1 with TRBJ2-5; 7 bases align to TRBD1. Germline V gene lookup returns CDR1 SGHRS and CDR2 YFSETQ. V was pared by 3 bases and J by 3 bases, with 2 bases of the junction left unmatched. The CDR3 covers 13 residues.

This clone has just a few counts. The chain recombines TRBV7-2 with TRBJ2-5; D uncertain. V was shortened by 3 bases and J by 3 bases, with 11 bases between the two germline ends. From germline, CDR1 is SGHTA and CDR2 FQGNSA. This CDR3 region has 14 residues. The CDR3 sequence is CASSLNLGEETQYF. DNA for the CDR3: TGTGCCAGCAGCTTGAATCTAGGAGAAGAGACCCAGTACTTC.

The chain uses TRBV5-4 and TRBJ1-1; 7 bases are shared with TRBD1. The CDR3 has 13 residues. Unmatched junction bases numbered 4, after V lost 4 bases and J lost 4 bases. Germline values: CDR1 SGHNT, CDR2 YYREEE (reference sequence). The CDR3 bases are TGTGCCAGCAGCAGAAACAGGGGCACTGAAGCTTTCTTT. This encodes CASSRNRGTEAFF.

The chain is built from TRBV11-1 and TRBJ2-1; TRBD1 matches at 8 bases. Germline-derived CDR1 and CDR2 are SGHAT and FQDESV (reference sequence). Germline trimming cut 5 bases from V and 8 bases from J; bases unmatched to any gene: 14. CDR3 length equals 16 residues. Written as DNA, the CDR3 is TGTGCCAGCAGCCCAAATGGGGCCGGACAGGGCTATGAGCAGTTCTTC. It encodes CASSPNGAGQGYEQFF.

Written as DNA, the CDR3 is TGCAGTGCTAGAGCCAGCGGGAGACTGTTTTTT. The encoded protein is CSARASGRLFF. The V gene is TRBV20-1, the J gene TRBJ1-4, with D unresolved. The CDR3 consists of 11 residues. The germline V gene has CDR1 DFQATT and CDR2 SNEGSKA (reference sequence). Trimming took 1 base from V and 13 from J, leaving 10 bases between them.

The V and J genes are TRBV9 and TRBJ2-3; perhaps TRBD1 as D (5 bases). Trimming left V 1 base short and J 5 bases short, with 17 bases between. Germline lookup yields CDR1 SGDLS and CDR2 YYNGEE. The CDR3 contains 16 residues. The CDR3 here is CASSVLALGVEDTQYF. The CDR3 DNA follows: TGTGCCAGCAGCGTACTTGCATTAGGGGTGGAAGATACGCAGTATTTT.

V and J are TRBV14 and TRBJ2-3, with TRBD1 identical over 8 bases. The CDR3 is 17 residues long. V was clipped by 2 bases and J by 0 bases; unmatched bases: 7. The V gene's germline CDR1 is SGHDN and CDR2 FVKESK. Here the CDR3 reads CASSQLPGGLSTDTQYF. The DNA of the CDR3 is TGTGCCAGCAGCCAATTACCAGGGGGCTTAAGCACAGATACGCAGTATTTT.